This TCR beta chain was found in a study of T-cell memory formation after mild COVID-19. TCRdb redid the calling of the 5' RACE reads with MiXCR, one entry per CDR3 protein. The data hold 150,000 to 200,000 distinct CDR3 sequences, with around a tenth observed a single time. The receptor's source is a man younger than 35 who had mild COVID-19 (a few samples of this study predate the infection). Cell type and time point are not known. The sequenced material came from PBMCs or a T cell subset sorted from them (not recorded which).

The CDR3 is CSVGQGEGKPQHF. The CDR3, as DNA: TGCAGCGTTGGGCAGGGGGAAGGAAAGCCCCAGCATTTT. The chain recombines TRBV29-1 with TRBJ1-5; 7 nucleotides line up with TRBD1. CDR3 size: 13 residues. Germline CDR1 is SQVTM and CDR2 is ANQGSEA. The J segment lost 8 bases and the V segment lost 4 bases, leaving 8 bases of the junction unmatched. Looking up the rest from reference TRBV29-1 and TRBJ1-5 gives the full variable domain: SAVISQKPSRDICQRGTSLTIQCQVDSQVTMMFWYRQQPGQSLTLIATANQGSEATYESGFVIDKFPISRPNLTFSTLTVSNMSPEDSSIYLCSVGQGEGKPQHFGDGTRLSIL.